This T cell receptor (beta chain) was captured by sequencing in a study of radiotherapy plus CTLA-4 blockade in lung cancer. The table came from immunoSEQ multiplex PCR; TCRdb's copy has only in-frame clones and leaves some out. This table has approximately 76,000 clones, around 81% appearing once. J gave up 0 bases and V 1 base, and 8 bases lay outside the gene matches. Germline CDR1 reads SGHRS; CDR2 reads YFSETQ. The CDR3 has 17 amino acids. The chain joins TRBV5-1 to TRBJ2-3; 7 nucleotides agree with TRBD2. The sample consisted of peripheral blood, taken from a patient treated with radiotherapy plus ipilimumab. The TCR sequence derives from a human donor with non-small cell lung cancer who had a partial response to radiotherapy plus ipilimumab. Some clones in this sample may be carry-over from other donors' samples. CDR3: CASSLWGGTDSTDTQYF. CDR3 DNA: TGCGCCAGCAGCTTGTGGGGGGGGACGGACAGCACAGATACGCAGTATTTT.